This section outlines one T cell receptor (beta chain) sequence together with its context. Its antigen is undetermined. This entry comes from a study of blood T cells in healthy people across ages. Combining a sample-barcoded 5' primer with a J-beta primer mix, a second PCR ran for roughly 7 to 12 cycles. Each cDNA molecule was tagged by a template-switch adaptor with 12 random nucleotides. TCRdb reprocessed the 5' RACE reads with MiXCR, giving one entry per CDR3 protein. In the table there are roughly 930,000 distinct CDR3 sequences, around 48% of which are singletons. Study results and caveats: Higher diversity and more naive CD4+ cells were features of long-lived donors, compared to aged donors. Getting older went along with TCR beta diversity per million T cells dropping roughly linearly.

The sequenced sample was blood. This TCR derives from a man aged 25-40 years in good health.

The CDR3 here is CASSGGQDSSTDTQYF. Here the CDR3 DNA reads TGTGCCAGCAGCGGGGGACAGGACTCCTCCACAGATACGCAGTATTTT. The chain recombines TRBV5-4 with TRBJ2-3; the match to TRBD1 covers 8 bases. Germline V CDR1 and CDR2: SGHNT, YYREEE (reference sequence). Germline trimming cut 4 bases from V and 2 bases from J; bases unmatched to any gene: 9. The CDR3 runs to 16 residues.